This T cell receptor (beta chain) was recorded in a study of blood T cell repertoires in COVID-19. The wider study: The origin of the acute and convalescent COVID-19 samples was the United States, Italy and Spain.

This CDR3 region has 16 residues. Per the germline V gene, CDR1 is SNHLY and CDR2 is FYNNEI. The germline V and J ends were trimmed by 6 bases and 4 bases, with 21 bases remaining between them. Clones were read by immunoSEQ multiplex PCR, and TCRdb kept only the in-frame ones, dropping some. This sample has some 150,000 clones; around 83% occur once, and the top ten carry 3.6%. Recruitment covered 20 to 25 US areas and drew participants whose ages spanned about 18 to 95 years. This clonotype originated in a woman aged 45 to 65 in a cohort exposed to, infected with or recovered from COVID-19 (not recorded which). The material sequenced was PBMCs or T cells enriched from blood (not recorded which). The chain couples TRBV2 to TRBJ1-1; possible D gene TRBD1, 6 bases. CDR3: CASRLTPGQRATEAFF. For the CDR3, the DNA is TGTGCCAGCAGATTAACTCCGGGACAAAGGGCCACTGAAGCTTTCTTT.